This T cell receptor beta chain was documented in a study of T cell responses to AZD1222 COVID-19 vaccine. Study outcomes and limitations: Of the AZD1222 recipients, only six or seven were seropositive at baseline. White British people made up most donors, females outnumbered males, and clonal diversity was possibly underestimated.

Some clones are missing from TCRdb's copy, which holds only in-frame ones; the method was immunoSEQ multiplex PCR. The table records fewer than 70,000 clones, approximately 92% of them present only once. A note on this clone: Antigen specificity is unknown.

The germline V and J ends were trimmed by 0 bases and 1 base, with 8 bases remaining between them. The CDR3 has 15 residues. The germline V gene has CDR1 LGHNA and CDR2 YSLEER. The chain combines TRBV4-3 with TRBJ2-3; D uncertain. This clonotype was sampled from an adult who received the AZD1222 COVID-19 vaccine. This material consisted of peripheral blood, taken 28 days after the second AZD1222 dose. The CDR3 protein is CASSQDGLGTDTQYF. Written as DNA, the CDR3 is TGCGCCAGCAGCCAAGATGGGCTAGGCACAGATACGCAGTATTTT.